Listed here are 21 T cell receptor beta chains from one sample, sequenced in a study of blood T cell repertoires in COVID-19. Repertoires were generated with immunoSEQ multiplex PCR, while TCRdb's copy carries only in-frame clones and drops some. The repertoire holds over 250,000 clones, with about 89% as singletons. The sample consisted of peripheral blood. Receptors originate from a woman aged 25-40 years with COVID-19, enrolled during active disease.

The chain uses TRBV7-8 and TRBJ1-5, with 7 bases fitting TRBD1. The J segment lost 6 bases and the V segment lost 5 bases, leaving 7 bases of the junction unmatched. The CDR3 totals 14 residues. Germline V CDR1 and CDR2: SGHVS, FQNEAQ. For the CDR3, the DNA is TGTGCCAGCAGCGTATCCGGGACAGTTCAGCCCCAGCATTTT. The encoded protein is CASSVSGTVQPQHF.

Only one count was recorded for this clone. One junction end does not reproduce the germline sequence, and a read error may be involved. The J gene is TRBJ1-3, the V gene TRBV15, with D unclear. Germline V lookup: CDR1 LNHNV, CDR2 YYDKDF (reference sequence). CDR3 size: 12 residues. CDR3 region: CATRSDGDTIYF. The CDR3 DNA follows: TGTGCCACCAGGTCGGATGGAGACACCATATATTTT.

This clone was counted a few times. The chain uses TRBV19 and TRBJ2-1; the match to TRBD2 covers 11 bases. V lost 3 bases to trimming and J lost 1 base; unmatched junction nucleotides: 8. This CDR3 comprises 18 residues. Per germline, CDR1 LNHDA and CDR2 SQIVND (reference sequence). The CDR3 nucleotides are TGTGCCAGTAGTATTGGGGGACTAGCGGAGATGTCCTACAATGAGCAGTTCTTC. This gives the protein CASSIGGLAEMSYNEQFF.

The V gene is TRBV5-4, the J gene TRBJ1-2; no definite D call. The CDR3 loop spans 14 amino acids. Germline V lookup: CDR1 SGHNT, CDR2 YYREEE (reference sequence). V lost 0 bases and J lost 8, with 14 bases in between. The DNA for the CDR3 is TGTGCCAGCAGCTTGGGAGCCCAAAAAGTGGGCTACACCTTC. The encoded protein is CASSLGAQKVGYTF.

The rearrangement uses TRBV28 and TRBJ1-5, with TRBD1 matching over 7 bases. The germline V gene encodes CDR1 MDHEN and CDR2 SYDVKM. Trimming cost V 2 bases and J 5 bases; bases outside gene matches: 3. There are 14 residues in the CDR3. Here the CDR3 DNA reads TGTGCCAGCAGTTTAGGGGACAGTGATCAGCCCCAGCATTTT. Amino acid sequence: CASSLGDSDQPQHF.

The chain links TRBV6-4 to TRBJ2-1; 10 bases map to TRBD2. V trimming: 2 bases; J trimming: 1 base; junction bases outside the gene matches: 8. The CDR3 covers 18 residues. Germline V CDR1 and CDR2: MRHNA, SNTAGT. CDR3 in amino acids: CASSDRGVAGGSYNEQFF. The CDR3 nucleotides read TGTGCCAGCAGTGACAGGGGGGTAGCGGGAGGTTCCTACAATGAGCAGTTCTTC.

The rearrangement uses TRBV11-2 and TRBJ2-7; 12 bases align to TRBD1. Trimming removed 3 bases from V and 6 bases from J; junction bases left unmatched: 6. CDR1 and CDR2 from the germline V gene are SGHAT and FQNNGV. This CDR3 region has 15 residues. In DNA, the CDR3 is TGTGCCAGCAGCTTGTTGGGGACAGGGGGCTCCGAGCAGTACTTC. This gives the protein CASSLLGTGGSEQYF.

This clone was seen once. The gene calls are TRBV6-5 and TRBJ1-3; a weak D match, TRBD1 (6 bases). The ends were cut back, 7 bases at V and 0 bases at J, with 10 bases in the middle. CDR3 size: 14 residues. The V gene's germline CDR1 is MNHEY and CDR2 SVGAGI. The CDR3 sequence is CASITGPSGNTIYF. The CDR3 DNA is TGTGCCAGCATTACAGGGCCCTCTGGAAACACCATATATTTT.

The V call is TRBV28, the J call TRBJ1-5, with D perhaps TRBD1 (5 bases). CDR1 and CDR2 (germline): MDHEN, SYDVKM. Trimming left V 6 bases short and J 4 bases short, with 10 bases between. CDR3 length: 13 amino acids. The CDR3 region is CASRTDRNQPQHF. CDR3 coding DNA: TGTGCCAGCAGGACCGACAGAAATCAGCCCCAGCATTTT.

The chain recombines TRBV30 with TRBJ1-1; 8 bases line up with TRBD1. V dropped 3 bases and J dropped 1; count of bases not matched to a gene: 7. Germline CDR1 is GTSNPN and CDR2 is SVGIG (reference sequence). The CDR3 is 15 amino acids. CDR3 sequence reads: CAWSDRGPRNTEAFF. DNA of the CDR3: TGTGCCTGGAGCGACAGGGGCCCTCGGAACACTGAAGCTTTCTTT.

This chain uses TRBV11-2 with TRBJ1-3; D might be TRBD1 (5 bases). The germline CDR1 and CDR2 sequences are SGHAT and FQNNGV. The length of the CDR3 is 17 residues. V gave up 0 bases and J gave up 0 bases, with 12 bases separating them. CDR3 loop: CASSLDQWGDSGNTIYF. The CDR3 DNA reads TGTGCCAGCAGCTTAGATCAGTGGGGGGACTCTGGAAACACCATATATTTT.

This chain links TRBV10-1 with TRBJ2-2; a weak D match, TRBD2 (6 bases). Germline V gene data show CDR1 as WNHNN and CDR2 as SYGVQD (reference sequence). The CDR3 sequence is 18 residues long. The ends were cut back, 3 bases at V and 5 bases at J, with 22 bases in the middle. The CDR3 sequence is CASSESAEGLPLTGELFF. DNA for the CDR3: TGCGCCAGCAGTGAATCCGCGGAGGGCCTTCCCCTGACCGGGGAGCTGTTTTTT.

The CDR3 DNA reads TGCAGTGCTAGTACAGGGGTCGCCTACGAGCAGTACTTC. Translation gives CSASTGVAYEQYF. The chain couples TRBV20-1 to TRBJ2-7; 7 nucleotides agree with TRBD1. J gave up 2 bases and V 3 bases, and 4 bases lay outside the gene matches. CDR3 length equals 13 residues. The germline CDR1 and CDR2 sequences are DFQATT and SNEGSKA (reference sequence).

This clone was found once. The V and J genes are TRBV9 and TRBJ1-2; no firm D call. V shed 2 bases and J shed 11 bases, with 13 bases lying between them. This CDR3 spans 12 amino acids. Germline V CDR1 and CDR2: SGDLS, YYNGEE. CDR3 region: CASSVDSWRYTF. The CDR3 DNA is TGTGCCAGCAGCGTGGACTCCTGGAGGTACACCTTC.

The rearrangement uses TRBV13 and TRBJ1-4, with 12 bases that match TRBD1. CDR1 and CDR2 (germline): PRHDT, FYEKMQ (reference sequence). After removal of 4 bases from V and 7 bases from J, the junction contained 4 bases not matched to a gene. The CDR3 consists of 15 residues. In DNA, the CDR3 is TGTGCCAGCAGCTGGGGACAGGGGGCAAGTGAAAAACTGTTTTTT. Encoded protein: CASSWGQGASEKLFF.

The chain carries TRBV5-1 and TRBJ1-1; 7 positions agree with TRBD1. This CDR3 comprises 15 residues. Germline CDR1 SGHRS, CDR2 YFSETQ. Germline trimming cut 7 bases from V and 0 bases from J; bases unmatched to any gene: 9. Here the CDR3 DNA reads TGCGCCAGCCGACAGGGTGAGATTATGAACACTGAAGCTTTCTTT. Its protein product is CASRQGEIMNTEAFF. Together with reference TRBV5-1 and TRBJ1-1, the CDR3 gives the full variable domain: KAGVTQTPRYLIKTRGQQVTLSCSPISGHRSVSWYQQTPGQGLQFLFEYFSETQRNKGNFPGRFSGRQFSNSRSEMNVSTLELGDSALYLCASRQGEIMNTEAFFGQGTRLTVV.

This chain joins TRBV28 and TRBJ2-7; D perhaps matches TRBD2 (6 bases). There are 15 residues in the CDR3. Trimming pared 2 bases from V and 4 bases from J, leaving 15 bases between. Germline values: CDR1 MDHEN, CDR2 SYDVKM. The CDR3 loop reads CASSLGLSGYYEQYF. The CDR3 DNA is TGTGCCAGCAGTTTAGGCCTTAGCGGCTATTACGAGCAGTACTTC.

Comments on this clone: The sample carries other DNA sequences with the same CDR3. The V and J genes are TRBV29-1 and TRBJ1-1, with a weak D call TRBD1 (5 bases). Trimming pared 3 bases from V and 5 bases from J, leaving 13 bases between. The germline V gene has CDR1 SQVTM and CDR2 ANQGSEA. The CDR3 covers 13 residues. The CDR3 DNA reads as TGCAGCGTTGATCGGGCCGGGGGGACTGAAGCTTTCTTT. Protein: CSVDRAGGTEAFF.

The chain links TRBV19 to TRBJ2-7, with a weak D call TRBD1 (6 bases). The CDR3 consists of 11 residues. The germline V and J ends were trimmed by 6 bases and 5 bases, with 8 bases remaining between them. Germline V lookup: CDR1 LNHDA, CDR2 SQIVND (reference sequence). The CDR3 sequence is CASRQGHEQYF. Here the CDR3 DNA reads TGTGCCAGTAGACAGGGCCACGAGCAGTACTTC.

V is TRBV2 and J is TRBJ2-5; a possible D gene is TRBD2 (6 bases). V dropped 6 bases and J dropped 1 base, with 18 bases sitting between them. The CDR3 is 16 residues long. Germline CDR1 SNHLY, CDR2 FYNNEI. In DNA form, the CDR3 reads TGTGCCAGCAGCCCCCGATCGGGACTGCTCCAAGAGACCCAGTACTTC. Translating it yields CASSPRSGLLQETQYF.

A remark on this clone: The same CDR3 also results from other DNA sequences found in this sample. V gene TRBV6-5 combines with J gene TRBJ1-1, with D uncertain. V was shortened by 2 bases and J by 0 bases, with 4 bases between the two germline ends. CDR3 length: 13 amino acids. Germline loops: CDR1 MNHEY, CDR2 SVGAGI. CDR3 in DNA: TGTGCCAGCAGTTACGCGGTGAACACTGAAGCTTTCTTT. Its translation is CASSYAVNTEAFF.